The 10 T cell receptor beta chains in this list originate from one sample, sequenced in a study of tumor and adjacent non-tumor tissue in lung cancer. A modified ARM-PCR protocol with three rounds of nested PCR amplified TCRbeta. In TCRdb, the multiplex PCR reads were re-called with MiXCR into one record per CDR3 protein. The sample includes tens of thousands of distinct CDR3 sequences, about 61% of them seen just once. No cell sorting was done before RNA was extracted from the tissue. This non-tumor lung sample came from over 3 cm beyond the tumor edge. The sequencing input was distant non-tumor lung tissue. The receptors originated from a man aged 65 to 79 with non-small cell lung cancer.

As regards this clonotype: At one boundary the junction diverges from the germline segment, which might be a read error. The chain recombines TRBV6-5 with TRBJ2-5; no definite D call. The CDR3 is 14 amino acids. The V gene's germline CDR1 is MNHEY and CDR2 SVGAGI. The CDR3 spells CASRPQNSQETQYF. The DNA for the CDR3 is TGTGCCAGCCGGCCCCAGAATAGCCAAGAGACACAGTACTTC.

Notes on this clonotype: Sequence at one end of the junction differs from germline and may be a read error. The V and J genes are TRBV29-1 and TRBJ2-3, with D possibly being TRBD1 (5 bases). The CDR3 is 14 amino acids. The germline V gene has CDR1 SQVTM and CDR2 ANQGSEA. CDR3 residues: CSIEGQGIRDTQYF. The CDR3 nucleotides are TGCAGCATTGAAGGTCAGGGAATCAGAGATACGCAGTATTTT.

This clonotype was seen a few times. Since a much larger clone is just one base distant, this may be a read error. The CDR3 does not end in the conserved phenylalanine or tryptophan, so this is likely a read error. The chain is built from TRBV29-1 and TRBJ2-4; no clear D. V was shortened by 4 bases and J by 0 bases, with 4 bases between the two germline ends. CDR1 is SQVTM and CDR2 is ANQGSEA in the germline V gene. This CDR3 region has 12 residues. Here the CDR3 reads CSVGIAKNIQYL. The CDR3 bases are TGCAGCGTTGGGATAGCCAAAAACATTCAGTACCTC.

This clonotype was counted a few times. The V gene is TRBV12-3 or TRBV12-4, the J gene TRBJ2-1; tentative D call: TRBD1 (6 bases). V was shortened by 4 bases and J by 0 bases, with 28 bases between the two germline ends. This CDR3 is 21 amino acids long. The CDR3 spells CASSSNGAGTQPKSSYNEQFF. Written as DNA, the CDR3 is TGTGCCAGCAGTTCTAACGGGGCCGGGACACAACCCAAAAGCTCCTACAATGAGCAGTTCTTC.

This clonotype was picked up many times. The V gene is TRBV7-9, the J gene TRBJ2-2; D might be TRBD1 (5 bases). Trimming pared 8 bases from V and 2 bases from J, leaving 15 bases between. Germline-derived CDR1 and CDR2 are SEHNR and FQNEAQ (reference sequence). CDR3 length equals 15 residues. The CDR3: CASGMTDTNTGELFF. In DNA form, the CDR3 reads TGTGCCAGCGGGATGACAGATACTAACACCGGGGAGCTGTTTTTT. Combining the CDR3 with reference TRBV7-9 and TRBJ2-2 gives the whole variable domain DTGVSQNPRHKITKRGQNVTFRCDPISEHNRLYWYRQTLGQGPEFLTYFQNEAQLEKSRLLSDRFSAERPKGSFSTLEIQRTEQGDSAMYLCASGMTDTNTGELFFGEGSRLTVL.

Comments on this clonotype: A junction boundary mismatches the germline segment, possibly from a read error. The chain carries TRBV11-2 and TRBJ2-1; D gene unclear. Germline CDR1 is SGHAT and CDR2 is FQNNGV. The length of the CDR3 is 17 residues. The CDR3 nucleotides are TGTGTCAGCAGTTCCCGTCCGGACCAGCCGATTTGGGGTGAGCAGTTCTTC. It translates to CVSSSRPDQPIWGEQFF.

This clonotype was seen more than once but under ten times. The chain links TRBV6-1 to TRBJ2-4; no reliable D call. There are 15 residues in the CDR3. V gave up 6 bases and J gave up 0 bases, with 12 bases separating them. CDR1 and CDR2 from the germline V gene are MNHNS and SASEGT. The DNA for the CDR3 is TGTGCCAGCAGATTTCAAGAGCCAGCCAAAAACATTCAGTACTTC. The encoded protein is CASRFQEPAKNIQYF.

The sample holds one count of this clonotype. It may be a read error: a sequence one base away is much more abundant. J is TRBJ2-7 and V is TRBV6-5; 8 nucleotides agree with TRBD1. The CDR3 runs to 15 residues. Germline values: CDR1 MNHEY, CDR2 SVGAGI. Trimming removed 5 bases from V and 5 bases from J; junction bases left unmatched: 11. The CDR3 nucleotides are TGTGCCAGCAGTGAGGGGACAGGACCTTCGGACGAGCAGTACTTC. This translates into CASSEGTGPSDEQYF.

To note about this clonotype: It may be a read error: a sequence one base away is much more abundant. The genes are TRBV6-5 and TRBJ2-1, with 10 bases lining up with TRBD1. In germline, CDR1 is MNHEY, CDR2 SVGAGI. J gave up 7 bases and V 9 bases, and 9 bases lay outside the gene matches. The CDR3 has 14 residues. CDR3 bases: TGTGCCAGGAGTCTTGGACAGGGGGGGAATGAGCAGTTCTTC. Its translation: CARSLGQGGNEQFF.

Regarding this clonotype: With a much larger clone just one base away, this may be a read error. The chain joins TRBV29-1 to TRBJ2-3; TRBD1 matches 9 bases. The CDR3 consists of 11 residues. Germline-derived CDR1 and CDR2 are SQVTM and ANQGSEA. The V segment lost 7 bases and the J segment 11 bases; nucleotides outside the gene matches: 7. Written as DNA, the CDR3 is TGCAGCGCCACAGGGGGCGGTATGCAGTATTTT. Amino acid sequence: CSATGGGMQYF.